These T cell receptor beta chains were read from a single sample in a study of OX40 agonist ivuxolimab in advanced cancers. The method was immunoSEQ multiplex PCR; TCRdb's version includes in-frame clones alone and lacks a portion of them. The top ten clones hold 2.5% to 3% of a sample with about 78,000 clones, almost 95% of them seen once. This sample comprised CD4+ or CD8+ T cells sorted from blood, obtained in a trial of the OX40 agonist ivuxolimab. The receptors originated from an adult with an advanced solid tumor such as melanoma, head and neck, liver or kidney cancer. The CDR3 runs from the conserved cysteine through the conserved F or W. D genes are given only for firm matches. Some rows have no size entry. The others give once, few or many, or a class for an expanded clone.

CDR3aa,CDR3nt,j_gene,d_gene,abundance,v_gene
CASSLQDEFGFF,TGTGCCAGCAGCTTACAAGATGAGTTTGGGTTCTTC,TRBJ2-1,.,.,TRBV5-5
CASSPGRGGANEQFF,TGTGCCAGCAGCCCGGGGAGGGGCGGGGCCAATGAGCAGTTCTTC,TRBJ2-1,TRBD2,.,TRBV11-3
CASRATGGNTIYF,TGTGCCAGCCGTGCGACAGGGGGAAACACCATATATTTT,TRBJ1-3,TRBD1,.,TRBV2
CASSPDREGIGYTF,TGTGCCAGCTCACCAGATCGGGAAGGCATAGGCTACACCTTC,TRBJ1-2,.,.,TRBV18
CASTLYGTGVNQPQHF,TGTGCCAGCACCCTTTATGGGACAGGGGTCAATCAGCCCCAGCATTTT,TRBJ1-5,TRBD1,.,TRBV28
CASSLGVTTGELFF,TGTGCCAGCAGCTTAGGGGTGACTACCGGGGAGCTGTTTTTT,TRBJ2-2,.,.,TRBV7-2
CASSPNRGGTQETQYF,TGCGCCAGCAGCCCCAACAGGGGGGGAACTCAAGAGACCCAGTACTTC,TRBJ2-5,.,.,TRBV5-1
CASSLGGTSSYEQYF,TGCGCCAGCAGCTTGGGGGGGACCAGCTCCTACGAGCAGTACTTC,TRBJ2-7,.,.,TRBV5-1
CASSPRDSSSYEQYF,TGTGCCAGCAGCCCCAGGGACAGCAGCTCCTACGAGCAGTACTTC,TRBJ2-7,TRBD1,.,TRBV6-6
CASSFVRGHTDEQYF,TGTGCCAGCAGCTTCGTAAGGGGCCATACGGACGAGCAGTACTTC,TRBJ2-7,.,.,TRBV5-5
CASSPTVASGANVLTF,TGTGCCAGCAGCCCGACAGTTGCCTCTGGGGCCAACGTCCTGACTTTC,TRBJ2-6,.,.,TRBV7-9
CASSAGTSGDTQYF,TGTGCCAGCAGCGCCGGGACTAGCGGAGATACGCAGTATTTT,TRBJ2-3,TRBD2,.,TRBV9
CASSPGQGAFRPEAFF,TGTGCCAGCAGTCCTGGACAGGGGGCATTTAGACCTGAAGCTTTCTTT,TRBJ1-1,TRBD1,.,TRBV27
CASSFQRAYEQYF,TGTGCCAGCAGTTTCCAGCGGGCCTACGAGCAGTACTTC,TRBJ2-7,.,.,TRBV28
CASSLVLAGGFGSKNIQYF,TGTGCCAGCAGCTTAGTACTAGCGGGAGGGTTTGGGTCCAAAAACATTCAGTACTTC,TRBJ2-4,TRBD2,.,TRBV7-2
CASSPQVREAFF,TGTGCCAGCAGCCCTCAGGTCCGTGAAGCTTTCTTT,TRBJ1-1,.,.,TRBV9
CASSEAQDSYNEQFF,TGTGCCAGCAGTGAAGCTCAGGACTCCTACAATGAGCAGTTCTTC,TRBJ2-1,.,.,TRBV2
CAWALAGGEWAKNIQYF,TGTGCCTGGGCACTAGCGGGGGGTGAATGGGCCAAAAACATTCAGTACTTC,TRBJ2-4,TRBD2,.,TRBV30
CASSLTGTYNEQFF,TGTGCCAGCAGTCTAACAGGGACCTACAATGAGCAGTTCTTC,TRBJ2-1,.,.,TRBV28
CASSHPLGQRTTDTQYF,TGTGCCAGCAGTCACCCCTTGGGACAGCGAACCACAGATACGCAGTATTTT,TRBJ2-3,TRBD1,.,TRBV27
CASKGGIGEAFF,TGCGCCAGCAAAGGGGGTATCGGTGAAGCTTTCTTT,TRBJ1-1,.,.,TRBV10-1
CASSLVWETDRGIQPQHF,TGTGCTAGCAGCTTAGTTTGGGAAACCGACAGGGGGATTCAGCCCCAGCATTTT,TRBJ1-5,TRBD1,.,TRBV7-7
CASGTGNTGELFF,TGTGCCAGCGGGACAGGGAACACCGGGGAGCTGTTTTTT,TRBJ2-2,TRBD1,.,TRBV2
CASRLGTGAILNTEAFF,TGTGCCAGCAGACTCGGGACAGGGGCGATATTAAACACTGAAGCTTTCTTT,TRBJ1-1,TRBD1,once,TRBV7-9
CASSQVIRDSYEQYF,TGTGCCAGCAGTCAAGTAATCCGGGACTCCTACGAGCAGTACTTC,TRBJ2-7,.,.,TRBV7-2
CASSFAGSDTQYF,TGTGCCAGCAGCTTCGCAGGGTCAGATACGCAGTATTTT,TRBJ2-3,.,.,TRBV11-3
CASSSSRGLGNQPQHF,TGTGCCAGCAGTTCCAGCCGGGGGCTGGGCAATCAGCCCCAGCATTTT,TRBJ1-5,.,.,TRBV28
CAWGGAGTYEQYF,TGTGCGTGGGGCGGGGCGGGTACCTACGAGCAGTACTTC,TRBJ2-7,.,.,TRBV30
CASSLVPGGNYGYTF,TGTGCCAGCAGCTTAGTCCCAGGGGGCAACTATGGCTACACCTTC,TRBJ1-2,TRBD1,.,TRBV11-2
CASSFRLPGGEQYF,TGTGCCAGCAGTTTCCGACTACCCGGTGGCGAGCAGTACTTC,TRBJ2-7,.,.,TRBV27
CASSERGRSGTDTQYF,TGTGCCAGCAGTGAAAGAGGGCGGTCGGGCACAGATACGCAGTATTTT,TRBJ2-3,.,.,TRBV6-1
CSAEGGGGYTF,TGCAGCGCCGAGGGGGGGGGCGGCTACACCTTC,TRBJ1-2,.,.,TRBV29-1
CASSLRLNTEAFF,TGTGCCAGCAGCTTACGTCTGAACACTGAAGCTTTCTTT,TRBJ1-1,.,few,TRBV7-9
CASSPQRESSFF,TGTGCCAGCTCACCACAAAGGGAATCGTCTTTCTTT,TRBJ1-1,.,once,TRBV18
CASSLGGSPYEQYF,TGTGCCAGCAGCTTAGGAGGTTCCCCCTACGAGCAGTACTTC,TRBJ2-7,.,.,TRBV7-2
CASSWDRGGFYGYTF,TGTGCCAGCAGTTGGGACAGGGGAGGTTTTTATGGCTACACCTTC,TRBJ1-2,TRBD1,.,TRBV6-1
CASSRTPENTGELFF,TGCGCCAGCAGCAGAACCCCTGAAAACACCGGGGAGCTGTTTTTT,TRBJ2-2,.,once,TRBV5-1
CASSFRDRGWEGQFF,TGTGCCAGCAGCTTCCGGGACAGGGGTTGGGAAGGGCAGTTCTTC,TRBJ2-1,TRBD1,.,TRBV7-6
CASSLKGGLADTQYF,TGTGCCAGCAGCTTGAAGGGGGGATTGGCAGATACGCAGTATTTT,TRBJ2-3,.,.,TRBV5-6
CATSRDKGDYGYTF,TGTGCCACCAGCAGAGATAAGGGAGACTATGGCTACACCTTC,TRBJ1-2,.,.,TRBV15
CASSTHRDTGNTIYF,TGTGCCAGCAGTACCCACCGGGACACCGGAAACACCATATATTTT,TRBJ1-3,.,.,TRBV28
CTTQRGPEQFF,TGCACCACCCAGAGGGGACCTGAGCAGTTCTTC,TRBJ2-1,.,.,TRBV20-1
CASSPPGGSGDEKLFF,TGTGCCAGCAGCCCCCCGGGTGGGTCGGGTGACGAAAAACTGTTTTTT,TRBJ1-4,.,.,TRBV5-4
CASRQGSSYEQYF,TGTGCCAGCAGACAGGGGAGCTCCTACGAGCAGTACTTC,TRBJ2-7,TRBD1,.,TRBV5-5
CASSIEGFEQFF,TGTGCCAGTAGTATAGAAGGGTTTGAGCAGTTCTTC,TRBJ2-1,.,.,TRBV19
CASSIGGQGSNTGELFF,TGTGCCAGTAGTATAGGGGGACAGGGGTCGAACACCGGGGAGCTGTTTTTT,TRBJ2-2,TRBD1,.,TRBV19